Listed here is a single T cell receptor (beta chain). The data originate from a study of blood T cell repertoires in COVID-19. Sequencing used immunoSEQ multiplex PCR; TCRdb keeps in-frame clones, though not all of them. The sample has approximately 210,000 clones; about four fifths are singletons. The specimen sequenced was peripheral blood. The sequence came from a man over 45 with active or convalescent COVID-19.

The CDR3 region is CASTYRRVGYGYTF. The CDR3, as DNA: TGTGCCAGTACCTACAGGAGAGTTGGCTATGGCTACACCTTC. The chain uses TRBV19 and TRBJ1-2; the D gene is possibly TRBD1 (5 bases). The CDR3 has 14 amino acids. Germline V gene data show CDR1 as LNHDA and CDR2 as SQIVND (reference sequence). V gave up 7 bases and J gave up 4 bases, with 16 bases separating them.